This TCR beta chain came from a study of CD8+ T cells in alopecia areata. Study findings and constraints: Uncertainty about whether baseline CD8+ expansion is linked to response remains, with one nonresponder. Scalp clonality and expanded CD8+ clones among the top 100 were significantly decreased by tofacitinib.

Extraction of RNA preceded its reverse transcription into cDNA, which served as the sequencing template. Libraries were prepared by immunoSEQ multiplex PCR; TCRdb keeps only in-frame clonotypes and omits some of them. The data show about 200,000 clones, roughly three fifths seen once. Sample treatment: oral pan-JAK inhibitor, 5-10 mg twice daily. The investigators collected lesional scalp punch biopsies and peripheral blood from alopecia areata patients. Germline V CDR1 and CDR2: SGHAT, FQNNGV. CDR3 length equals 14 residues. The trim removed 6 bases at V and 4 bases at J, leaving 6 bases unmatched. As for this clone: Its cognate antigen is unknown.

The chain uses TRBV11-2 and TRBJ1-5; 7 bases agree with TRBD1. This sequence was found in a human donor with alopecia areata. The sample in question was CD4+ T cells sorted from blood, obtained at week 4, from a patient treated with tofacitinib. CDR3: CASRKQGWNQPQHF. The CDR3 region has the DNA TGTGCCAGCAGAAAACAGGGGTGGAATCAGCCCCAGCATTTT.